The source of this TCR beta chain is a study of radiation and T cells in renal cell carcinoma. Study summary: Nephrectomy followed 15 Gy stereotactic body radiation by 4 weeks.

Sequencing was performed with immunoSEQ multiplex PCR; in TCRdb, only in-frame clones are kept and a portion is missing. This table has tens of thousands of clones, 60% to 85% appearing once. Time point noted: baseline pretreatment blood. Indicated treatment: 15 Gy SBRT to primary tumor, nephrectomy 4 weeks later. Clear cell pathology was present in this patient's renal cell carcinoma. The CDR3 contains 15 residues. J was trimmed by 5 bases and V by 4 bases; bases with no gene match: 9. Looked up from germline, CDR1 is SGHRS and CDR2 is YFSETQ. Points from the study as a whole: Pretreatment tumor biopsies were lacking, so baseline clonotypes are unknown. In blood, top tumor clones expanded by 2 weeks, shrinking by 4.

As for this clone: Its antigen is undetermined.

This receptor was identified in a man aged 60 to 69 with renal cell carcinoma. The sample was blood, taken from a patient whose treatment included radiotherapy and nephrectomy. The chain employs TRBV5-1 and TRBJ2-3; 8 positions agree with TRBD1. This CDR3 is CASSPTGTGKDTQYF. The CDR3 nucleotides read TGCGCCAGCAGCCCTACCGGGACAGGCAAAGATACGCAGTATTTT.